This TCR beta chain was captured in a study of T-cell reconstitution after alpha-beta-depleted transplantation in children. As concerns this clonotype: What it recognizes is unknown.

The TCRbeta library was prepared with unique molecular identifiers. TCRdb reanalysed the PCR reads using MiXCR and keeps one entry per CDR3 protein. The sample shows approximately 630,000 distinct CDR3 sequences, around 13% of them seen only once. Study conclusions and caveats: Day-60 TCRbeta diversity that was high in some patients was derived from surviving recipient T cells and thymic progenitors. Expanded clones from the graft, numbering several hundred, reportedly supplied alpha-beta T cells about two months after transplant.

The CDR3 loop spans 17 amino acids. V gave up 2 bases and J gave up 0 bases, with 11 bases separating them. CDR1 and CDR2 from the germline V gene are SGHAT and FQNNGV. The chain joins TRBV11-2 to TRBJ1-6; D gene uncertain. The clonotype originates from a girl aged 2-9 years with congenital amegakaryocytic thrombocytopenia, due to receive a stem cell transplant. Sample: PBMCs, taken before TCRalphabeta/CD19-depleted stem cell transplant. CDR3 nucleotide sequence: TGTGCCAGCAGCTTATTTGTTACGGTCTCCTATAATTCACCCCTCCACTTT. Amino acid sequence: CASSLFVTVSYNSPLHF. Full variable domain (rest looked up from reference TRBV11-2 and TRBJ1-6): EAGVAQSPRYKIIEKRQSVAFWCNPISGHATLYWYQQILGQGPKLLIQFQNNGVVDDSQLPKDRFSAERLKGVDSTLKIQPAKLEDSAVYLCASSLFVTVSYNSPLHFGNGTRLTVT.